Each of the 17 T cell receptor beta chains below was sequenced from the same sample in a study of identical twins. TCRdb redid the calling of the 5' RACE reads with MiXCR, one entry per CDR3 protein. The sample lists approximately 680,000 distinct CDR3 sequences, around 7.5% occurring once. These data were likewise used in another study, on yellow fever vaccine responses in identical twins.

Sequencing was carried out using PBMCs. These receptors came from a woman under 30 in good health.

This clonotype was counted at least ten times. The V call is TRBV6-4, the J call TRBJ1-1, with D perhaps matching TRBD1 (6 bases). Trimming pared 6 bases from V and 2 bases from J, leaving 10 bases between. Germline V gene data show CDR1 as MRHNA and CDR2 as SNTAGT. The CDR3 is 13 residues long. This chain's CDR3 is CASSTGKNTEAFF. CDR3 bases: TGTGCCAGCAGCACAGGGAAAAACACTGAAGCTTTCTTT.

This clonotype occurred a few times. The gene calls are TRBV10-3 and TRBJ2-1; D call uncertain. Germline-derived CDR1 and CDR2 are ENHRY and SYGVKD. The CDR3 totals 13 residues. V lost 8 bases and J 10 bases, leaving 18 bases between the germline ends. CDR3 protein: CAIHGPPREEQFF. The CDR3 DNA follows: TGTGCCATCCATGGACCCCCCCGCGAGGAGCAGTTCTTC.

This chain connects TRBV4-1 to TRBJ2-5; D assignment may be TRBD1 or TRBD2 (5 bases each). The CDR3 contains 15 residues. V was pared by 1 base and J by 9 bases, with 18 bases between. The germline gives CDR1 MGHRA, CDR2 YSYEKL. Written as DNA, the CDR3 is TGCGCCAGCAGCCAAGTTCCGGGGCCGGCCTGGGCCCAGTACTTC. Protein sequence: CASSQVPGPAWAQYF.

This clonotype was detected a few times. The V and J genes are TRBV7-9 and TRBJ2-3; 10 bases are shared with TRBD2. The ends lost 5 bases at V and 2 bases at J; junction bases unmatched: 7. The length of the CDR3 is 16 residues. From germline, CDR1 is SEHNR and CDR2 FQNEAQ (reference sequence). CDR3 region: CASSLPGLANTDTQYF. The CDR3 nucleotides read TGTGCCAGCAGCCTCCCGGGACTAGCGAACACAGATACGCAGTATTTT.

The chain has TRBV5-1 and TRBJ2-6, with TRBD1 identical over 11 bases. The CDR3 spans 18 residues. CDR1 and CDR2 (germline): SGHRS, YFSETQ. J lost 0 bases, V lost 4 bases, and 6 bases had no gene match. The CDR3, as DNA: TGCGCCAGCAGCCCAACCGGGACAGGGGGCTCTGGGGCCAACGTCCTGACTTTC. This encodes CASSPTGTGGSGANVLTF.

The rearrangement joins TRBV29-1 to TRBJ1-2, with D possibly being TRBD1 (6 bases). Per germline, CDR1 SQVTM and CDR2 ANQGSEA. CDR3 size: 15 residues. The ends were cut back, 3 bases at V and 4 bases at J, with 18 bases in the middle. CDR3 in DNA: TGCAGCGTTGAGTTTGGACAGCACGGACTCTATGGCTACACCTTC. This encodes CSVEFGQHGLYGYTF.

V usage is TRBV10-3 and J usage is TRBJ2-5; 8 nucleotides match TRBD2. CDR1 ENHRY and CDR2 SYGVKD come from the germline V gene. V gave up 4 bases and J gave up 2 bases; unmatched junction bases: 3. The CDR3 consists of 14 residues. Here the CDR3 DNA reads TGTGCCATCAGTGGTCGGGGGGGACAAGAGACCCAGTACTTC. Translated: CAISGRGGQETQYF.

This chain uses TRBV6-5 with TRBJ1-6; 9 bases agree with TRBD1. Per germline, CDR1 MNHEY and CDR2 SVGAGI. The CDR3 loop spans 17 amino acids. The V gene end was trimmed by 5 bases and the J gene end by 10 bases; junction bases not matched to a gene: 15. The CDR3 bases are TGTGCCAGCAGTCACCGGGGACAGGGTAATCTTGGATCACCCCTCCACTTT. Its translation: CASSHRGQGNLGSPLHF.

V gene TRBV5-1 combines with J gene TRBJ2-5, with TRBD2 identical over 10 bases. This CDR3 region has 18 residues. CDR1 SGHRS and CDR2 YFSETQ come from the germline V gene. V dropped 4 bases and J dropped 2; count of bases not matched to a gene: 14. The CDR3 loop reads CASSPVGLGTSEQETQYF. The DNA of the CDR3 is TGCGCCAGCAGCCCCGTCGGCCTTGGGACTAGCGAACAAGAGACCCAGTACTTC. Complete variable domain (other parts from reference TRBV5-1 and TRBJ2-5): KAGVTQTPRYLIKTRGQQVTLSCSPISGHRSVSWYQQTPGQGLQFLFEYFSETQRNKGNFPGRFSGRQFSNSRSEMNVSTLELGDSALYLCASSPVGLGTSEQETQYFGPGTRLLVL.

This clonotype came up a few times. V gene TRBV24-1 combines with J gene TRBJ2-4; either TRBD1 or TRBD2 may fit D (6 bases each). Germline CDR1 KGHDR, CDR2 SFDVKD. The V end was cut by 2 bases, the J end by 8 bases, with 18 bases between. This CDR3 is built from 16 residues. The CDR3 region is CATSDSGGGKGDIQYF. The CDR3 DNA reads TGTGCCACCAGTGATTCAGGAGGGGGTAAAGGGGACATTCAGTACTTC.

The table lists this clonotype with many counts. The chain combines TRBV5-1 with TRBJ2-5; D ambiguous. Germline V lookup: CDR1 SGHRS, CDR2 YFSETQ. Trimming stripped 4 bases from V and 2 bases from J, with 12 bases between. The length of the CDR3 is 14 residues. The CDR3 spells CASSRTGLQETQYF. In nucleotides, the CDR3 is TGCGCCAGCAGCCGGACGGGCCTACAAGAGACCCAGTACTTC.

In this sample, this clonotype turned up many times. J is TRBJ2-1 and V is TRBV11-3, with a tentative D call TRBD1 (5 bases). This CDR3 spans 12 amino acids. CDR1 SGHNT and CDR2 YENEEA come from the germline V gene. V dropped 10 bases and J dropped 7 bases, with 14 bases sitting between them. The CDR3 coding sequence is TGTGCCACGTCGTCAGGGATTAATGAGCAGTTCTTC. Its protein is CATSSGINEQFF.

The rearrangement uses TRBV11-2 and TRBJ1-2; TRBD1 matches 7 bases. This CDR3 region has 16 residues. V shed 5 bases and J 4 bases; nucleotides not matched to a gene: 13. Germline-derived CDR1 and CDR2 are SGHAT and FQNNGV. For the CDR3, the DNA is TGTGCCAGCAGCCCAGACAGGGCCGGGGTCGGCTATGGCTACACCTTC. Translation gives CASSPDRAGVGYGYTF.

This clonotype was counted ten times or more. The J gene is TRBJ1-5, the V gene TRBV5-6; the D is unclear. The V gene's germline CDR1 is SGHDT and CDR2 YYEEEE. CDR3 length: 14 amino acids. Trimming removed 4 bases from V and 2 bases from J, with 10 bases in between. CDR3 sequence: CASSRRGGNQPQHF. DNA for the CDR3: TGTGCCAGCAGCCGTCGTGGGGGCAATCAGCCCCAGCATTTT.

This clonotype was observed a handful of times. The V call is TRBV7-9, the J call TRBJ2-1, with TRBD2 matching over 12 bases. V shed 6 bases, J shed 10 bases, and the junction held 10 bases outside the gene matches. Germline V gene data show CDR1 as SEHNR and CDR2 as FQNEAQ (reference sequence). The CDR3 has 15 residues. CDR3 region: CASSHLAGGPGEQFF. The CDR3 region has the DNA TGTGCCAGCAGTCATCTAGCGGGGGGGCCAGGCGAGCAGTTCTTC.

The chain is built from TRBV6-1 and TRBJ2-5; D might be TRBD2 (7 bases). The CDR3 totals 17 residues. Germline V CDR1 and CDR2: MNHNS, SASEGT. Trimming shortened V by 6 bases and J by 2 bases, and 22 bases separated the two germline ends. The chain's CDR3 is CASSNYRRGLGQETQYF. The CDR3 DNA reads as TGTGCCAGCAGCAATTACCGGCGGGGGCTGGGTCAAGAGACCCAGTACTTC.

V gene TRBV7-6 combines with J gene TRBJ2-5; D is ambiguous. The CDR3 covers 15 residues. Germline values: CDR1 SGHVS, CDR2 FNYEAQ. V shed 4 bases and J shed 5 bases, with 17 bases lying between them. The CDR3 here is CASSSNPASLETQYF. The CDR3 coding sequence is TGTGCCAGCAGCTCCAACCCGGCCTCGTTGGAGACCCAGTACTTC.